The 14 T cell receptor beta chains below all came from one sample that was sequenced in a study of T cell changes during pregnancy in multiple sclerosis. Generated by immunoSEQ multiplex PCR, the TCRdb table keeps only in-frame clones and is missing some. The sample contains around 39,000 clones, 92% of which appear only once. The sample consisted of PBMCs (not recorded whether the cells were cultured). Source of these receptors: a female donor with multiple sclerosis, enrolled in a pregnancy study.

The chain joins TRBV9 to TRBJ2-1; 7 bases are a match to TRBD2. Germline V gene lookup returns CDR1 SGDLS and CDR2 YYNGEE. This CDR3 is 17 amino acids long. Trimming cost V 0 bases and J 9 bases; bases outside gene matches: 15. This chain's CDR3 is CASSVGGGLLGQVEQFF. CDR3 DNA: TGTGCCAGCAGCGTAGGGGGGGGACTCCTCGGTCAGGTTGAGCAGTTCTTC.

The chain couples TRBV6-1 to TRBJ2-7, with TRBD2 as a possible D gene (6 bases). Germline V lookup: CDR1 MNHNS, CDR2 SASEGT. The ends were cut back, 4 bases at V and 0 bases at J, with 13 bases in the middle. CDR3 size: 15 residues. As DNA, the CDR3 is TGTGCCAGCAGTGGGGGACTTCCAAGCTCCTACGAGCAGTACTTC. Encoded protein: CASSGGLPSSYEQYF.

V and J are TRBV19 and TRBJ1-5, with D perhaps TRBD1 (6 bases). The CDR3 consists of 14 residues. Trimming took off 7 bases at V and 7 bases at J, with 17 bases between the two ends. Looked up from germline, CDR1 is LNHDA and CDR2 is SQIVND (reference sequence). CDR3 coding DNA: TGTGCCAGTACTAAGGGGGGGGCGGACCAGCCCCAGCATTTT. This gives the protein CASTKGGADQPQHF.

CDR3 sequence reads: CASSPGPSGSNEKLFF. DNA of the CDR3: TGTGCCAGCAGCCCGGGACCCTCGGGGAGTAATGAAAAACTGTTTTTT. V usage is TRBV4-2 and J usage is TRBJ1-4; maybe TRBD1 (5 bases). Trimming pared 4 bases from V and 4 bases from J, leaving 16 bases between. This CDR3 is built from 16 residues. Germline V gives CDR1 LGHNA, CDR2 YNFKEQ.

This sequence joins TRBV15 and TRBJ1-1; D gene uncertain. CDR3 length: 14 residues. Germline values: CDR1 LNHNV, CDR2 YYDKDF (reference sequence). V was trimmed by 1 base and J by 0 bases, leaving 6 bases between them. CDR3 sequence: CATSRGRMNTEAFF. The CDR3 DNA is TGTGCCACCAGCAGAGGAAGGATGAACACTGAAGCTTTCTTT.

The gene calls are TRBV7-2 and TRBJ2-3, with TRBD2 matching over 8 bases. In germline, CDR1 is SGHTA, CDR2 FQGNSA. The CDR3 is 15 residues long. Trimming removed 5 bases from V and 2 bases from J; junction bases left unmatched: 6. CDR3 amino acids: CASSRASGYTDTQYF. CDR3 coding DNA: TGTGCCAGCAGCAGGGCTAGCGGGTACACAGATACGCAGTATTTT.

The rearrangement links TRBV6-1 to TRBJ2-7; 8 positions match TRBD1. This CDR3 is built from 15 residues. CDR1 and CDR2 from the germline V gene are MNHNS and SASEGT. V lost 6 bases and J lost 2; bases outside the gene matches: 9. The CDR3 loop reads CASSRDRILTYEQYF. CDR3 sequence (DNA): TGTGCCAGCAGCCGGGACAGGATCCTTACCTACGAGCAGTACTTC.

The CDR3 reads CASSPETNTDTQYF. For the CDR3, the DNA is TGTGCCAGCTCACCTGAGACAAATACAGATACGCAGTATTTT. V gene TRBV18 combines with J gene TRBJ2-3, with unresolved D. This CDR3 has 14 residues. Trimming cost V 3 bases and J 3 bases, with 10 bases left between them. Germline V gene sequence: CDR1 KGHSH, CDR2 LQKENI.

This sequence joins TRBV19 and TRBJ2-6, with no clear D. Germline V CDR1 and CDR2: LNHDA, SQIVND (reference sequence). Trimming removed 7 bases from V and 0 bases from J, with 19 bases in between. The CDR3 runs to 18 residues. The CDR3, as DNA: TGTGCCAGTACCCTGTCCGGCCCGCCAACCTCTGGGGCCAACGTCCTGACTTTC. It specifies CASTLSGPPTSGANVLTF.

V is TRBV2 and J is TRBJ1-4; perhaps TRBD1 as D (5 bases). The CDR3 spans 16 residues. Trimming stripped 0 bases from V and 1 base from J, with 9 bases between. Germline V gene data show CDR1 as SNHLY and CDR2 as FYNNEI. This chain's CDR3 is CASSEAGTVTNEKLFF. The CDR3 coding sequence is TGTGCCAGCAGTGAAGCGGGGACGGTAACTAATGAAAAACTGTTTTTT.

The chain links TRBV19 to TRBJ1-2, with TRBD1 matching 7 bases. With 6 bases clipped from V and 2 bases from J, the junction kept 6 bases outside the gene matches. This CDR3 is built from 14 residues. Germline loops: CDR1 LNHDA, CDR2 SQIVND (reference sequence). This CDR3 reads CASSPSTGNYGYTF. In DNA, the CDR3 is TGTGCCAGTAGCCCCTCGACAGGGAACTATGGCTACACCTTC.

The gene calls are TRBV28 and TRBJ1-2; D is ambiguous. Germline V gene lookup returns CDR1 MDHEN and CDR2 SYDVKM. V lost 7 bases to trimming and J lost 2 bases, with 14 bases between them. This CDR3 has 14 residues. Here the CDR3 reads CASTEDPPNYGYTF. The CDR3 DNA follows: TGTGCCAGCACCGAGGATCCGCCGAACTATGGCTACACCTTC.

The chain carries TRBV9 and TRBJ2-1; tentative D call: TRBD2 (5 bases). In germline, CDR1 is SGDLS, CDR2 YYNGEE. Trimming stripped 5 bases from V and 0 bases from J, with 15 bases between. This CDR3 comprises 16 residues. In nucleotides, the CDR3 is TGTGCCAGCAGACCCCACGGGATCAGCTCCTACAATGAGCAGTTCTTC. This encodes CASRPHGISSYNEQFF.

J is TRBJ1-2 and V is TRBV12-5; D unresolved. Trimming took 5 bases from V and 0 from J, leaving 13 bases between them. This CDR3 region has 15 residues. Germline values: CDR1 LGHNT, CDR2 FRNRAP. The CDR3 DNA reads as TGTGCTAGTGGTCTCATGACAAGTTCTAACTATGGCTACACCTTC. It specifies CASGLMTSSNYGYTF.